A selection of T cell receptor beta chains follows, all from one sample in a study of shared clonotypes between healthy human individuals. Only in-frame clones appear in the TCRdb table, and some are missing; sequencing was by immunoSEQ multiplex PCR. The profile shows about 1.1 million clones, approximately 80% of them singletons. The material sequenced was memory CD4+ T cells from PBMCs. The receptors were sampled from a man aged 18 to 30 in good health. Some clones in this sample may be carry-over from other donors' samples. Each CDR3 is given with its conserved first and last residue. Each record gives: V gene, J gene, clone size, D gene, CDR3 protein, CDR3 DNA. The D gene is left open where the match is weak. Clone size is stated in some rows and not others, as once, few, many or a class when expanded.

TRBV5-4	TRBJ2-1	-	TRBD2	CASSLPGLAGSNEQFF	TGTGCCAGCAGCTTGCCAGGACTAGCGGGTAGCAATGAGCAGTTCTTC
TRBV7-9	TRBJ1-1	-	TRBD1	CASSLEGQGWATEAFF	TGTGCCAGCAGCTTAGAGGGACAGGGATGGGCCACTGAAGCTTTCTTT
TRBV6-1	TRBJ2-1	-	-	CASSDHNEQFF	TGTGCCAGCAGTGACCACAATGAGCAGTTCTTC
TRBV7-9	TRBJ1-4	-	TRBD1	CASSLEGARNEKLFF	TGTGCCAGCAGCTTAGAGGGGGCGAGGAATGAAAAACTGTTTTTT
TRBV28	TRBJ2-1	-	TRBD2	CASRPGGSTTEQFF	TGTGCCAGCAGGCCTGGCGGGAGTACTACTGAGCAGTTCTTC
TRBV5-3	TRBJ1-1	many	-	CARSFGDTEAFF	TGTGCCAGAAGCTTCGGGGACACTGAAGCTTTCTTT
TRBV29-1	TRBJ2-7	-	-	CSVEQAAPYEQYF	TGCAGCGTTGAACAGGCAGCCCCCTACGAGCAGTACTTC
TRBV6-1	TRBJ2-1	-	-	CASSEGSQLYNEQFF	TGTGCCAGCAGTGAAGGGAGCCAACTTTACAATGAGCAGTTCTTC
TRBV6-1	TRBJ1-2	-	TRBD1	CASIRQGADYGYTF	TGTGCCAGCATCCGACAGGGGGCGGACTATGGCTACACCTTC
TRBV18	TRBJ2-1	-	-	CASSPTSSSYNEQFF	TGTGCCAGCTCCCCGACTAGTAGCTCCTACAATGAGCAGTTCTTC
TRBV7-8	TRBJ2-5	-	-	CASSRTGVGETQYF	TGTGCCAGCAGCCGGACCGGGGTTGGAGAGACCCAGTACTTC
TRBV7-8	TRBJ2-2	-	TRBD2	CASSSRRLAGSAGELFF	TGTGCCAGCAGCTCTAGAAGACTAGCGGGGTCTGCCGGGGAGCTGTTTTTT
TRBV10-3	TRBJ2-7	-	TRBD2	CSTSETSGRYEQYF	TGTTCCACCAGTGAGACTAGCGGGAGGTACGAGCAGTACTTC
TRBV16	TRBJ1-1	-	TRBD1	CASSQGRAGGAFF	TGTGCCAGCAGCCAAGGAAGGGCAGGGGGAGCTTTCTTT
TRBV7-3	TRBJ2-3	-	TRBD2	CASSGQAGVPTDTQYF	TGTGCCAGCAGCGGGCAAGCGGGAGTGCCCACAGATACGCAGTATTTT
TRBV28	TRBJ2-7	-	TRBD2	CASSPAGGKIYEQYF	TGTGCCAGCAGCCCAGCGGGGGGAAAGATTTACGAGCAGTACTTC
TRBV7-2	TRBJ2-5	-	TRBD1	CASSQGQIQETQYF	TGTGCCAGCAGCCAGGGACAGATCCAAGAGACCCAGTACTTC
TRBV5-1	TRBJ1-1	-	TRBD1	CASSPGQGWTEAFF	TGCGCCAGCAGCCCGGGACAGGGGTGGACTGAAGCTTTCTTT
TRBV21-1	TRBJ2-7	-	-	CASSKKTGQTLHEQYF	TGTGCCAGCAGCAAAAAAACAGGGCAAACCCTCCACGAGCAGTACTTC
TRBV7-2	TRBJ2-7	many	-	CASSLALGGSTSSYEQYF	TGTGCCAGCAGCTTAGCATTGGGTGGGAGTACTAGCTCCTACGAGCAGTACTTC
TRBV28	TRBJ1-5	many	-	CASSLGGGADQPQHF	TGTGCCAGCAGCCTAGGCGGGGGGGCCGATCAGCCCCAGCATTTT
TRBV5-1	TRBJ2-3	-	TRBD2	CASSLPNRSSGSGPQRTDTQYF	TGCGCCAGCAGCTTGCCCAATAGGTCTAGCGGGAGTGGACCGCAACGCACAGATACGCAGTATTTT
TRBV4-2	TRBJ2-1	-	-	CASSQEVGAPGEQFF	TGTGCCAGCAGCCAAGAAGTGGGGGCGCCCGGTGAGCAGTTCTTC
TRBV7-3	TRBJ1-5	-	-	CASRETNGNQPQHF	TGTGCCAGCAGGGAGACGAATGGCAATCAGCCCCAGCATTTT